The 17 T cell receptor beta chains listed next were all sequenced from one sample in a study of shared clonotypes between healthy human individuals. The method was immunoSEQ multiplex PCR; TCRdb's version includes in-frame clones alone and lacks a portion of them. Found here are some 2,500,000 clones, 93% of them singletons; the top ten hold around 0.37%. The sequenced sample consisted of naive CD4+ T cells from PBMCs. Noted subset: CD45RA+ positively selected. The receptors originated from a man aged 18 to 29 in good health. Some clones in this sample may be carry-over from other donors' samples.

CDR3 coding DNA: TGTGCCACCCGGGTAGGGGACAGGGCCTTCAATCAGCCCCAGCATTTT. This encodes CATRVGDRAFNQPQHF. The chain carries TRBV15 and TRBJ1-5; TRBD1 matches 9 bases. Germline loops: CDR1 LNHNV, CDR2 YYDKDF (reference sequence). This CDR3 has 16 residues. V dropped 8 bases and J dropped 3; count of bases not matched to a gene: 11.

CDR3 DNA sequence: TGTGCCAGCAGCTTAAATGCCGGTAGTGGGAGCTATGAGCAGTTCTTC. It yields the protein CASSLNAGSGSYEQFF. The chain uses TRBV7-3 and TRBJ2-1; possibly TRBD2 for D (5 bases). The CDR3 runs 16 residues. Germline V gives CDR1 SGHTA, CDR2 FQGTGA. Trimming pared 1 base from V and 8 bases from J, leaving 18 bases between.

Of note for this clone: Other DNA variants within this sample encode the same CDR3. The V gene is TRBV28, the J gene TRBJ2-7, with D perhaps matching TRBD2 (5 bases). Trimming stripped 6 bases from V and 3 bases from J, with 12 bases between. Germline CDR1 reads MDHEN; CDR2 reads SYDVKM. This CDR3 contains 13 residues. CDR3 protein: CASSPPGGYEQYF. As DNA, the CDR3 is TGTGCCAGCAGCCCCCCCGGAGGCTACGAGCAGTACTTC.

V gene TRBV5-1 combines with J gene TRBJ1-1; perhaps TRBD1 as D (5 bases). The CDR3 length is 16 residues. Germline V CDR1 and CDR2: SGHRS, YFSETQ. V gave up 1 base and J gave up 0 bases, with 13 bases separating them. The CDR3 region is CASSLYGSGLNTEAFF. CDR3 bases: TGCGCCAGCAGCTTGTATGGCTCAGGGTTGAACACTGAAGCTTTCTTT. The whole variable domain, filled in from reference TRBV5-1 and TRBJ1-1, reads KAGVTQTPRYLIKTRGQQVTLSCSPISGHRSVSWYQQTPGQGLQFLFEYFSETQRNKGNFPGRFSGRQFSNSRSEMNVSTLELGDSALYLCASSLYGSGLNTEAFFGQGTRLTVV.

This chain connects TRBV28 to TRBJ2-7; 7 bases align to TRBD2. Unmatched junction bases numbered 7, after V lost 1 base and J lost 4 bases. The germline V gene encodes CDR1 MDHEN and CDR2 SYDVKM. The CDR3 runs to 15 residues. CDR3: CASSLYSGGQYEQYF. DNA for the CDR3: TGTGCCAGCAGTTTATATTCGGGGGGTCAGTACGAGCAGTACTTC.

The J gene is TRBJ2-1, the V gene TRBV19; 8 nucleotides line up with TRBD2. Germline assignment: CDR1 LNHDA and CDR2 SQIVND (reference sequence). The CDR3 runs 13 residues. CDR3 in amino acids: CASGREVWNEQFF. In nucleotides, the CDR3 is TGTGCGAGCGGGCGGGAGGTGTGGAATGAGCAGTTCTTC.

The rearrangement links TRBV7-9 to TRBJ2-7; no clear D gene. Between the trimmed V and J ends, which lost 5 bases and 3 bases, there was a span of 14 bases. The CDR3 runs 14 residues. The germline CDR1 and CDR2 sequences are SEHNR and FQNEAQ (reference sequence). CDR3 residues: CASSLNGWIYEQYF. Written as DNA, the CDR3 is TGTGCCAGCAGCCTGAATGGATGGATCTACGAGCAGTACTTC.

The chain links TRBV7-8 to TRBJ1-1, with 11 bases fitting TRBD1. This CDR3 comprises 19 residues. Germline assignment: CDR1 SGHVS and CDR2 FQNEAQ. The J segment lost 0 bases and the V segment lost 5 bases, leaving 14 bases of the junction unmatched. As DNA, the CDR3 is TGTGCCAGCAGCCACCACCCCCCGGGACAGGGGGTGATGAACACTGAAGCTTTCTTT. Translated, it gives CASSHHPPGQGVMNTEAFF.

The gene calls are TRBV5-1 and TRBJ2-3, with 8 bases aligning to TRBD2. The germline V gene encodes CDR1 SGHRS and CDR2 YFSETQ. The ends lost 1 base at V and 6 bases at J; junction bases unmatched: 16. The CDR3 is 18 residues long. The CDR3 coding sequence is TGCGCCAGCAGCTTGAGTCGTGACGGGAGGGGAATGGTTGATACGCAGTATTTT. Encoded protein: CASSLSRDGRGMVDTQYF.

In this sample, this clone turned up once. V and J are TRBV5-1 and TRBJ2-1, with 7 nucleotides matching TRBD1. Germline V lookup: CDR1 SGHRS, CDR2 YFSETQ. The junction had 6 bases not matched to a gene; V was cut back by 2 bases and J by 10 bases. The CDR3 covers 13 residues. CDR3 sequence reads: CASSFGLGQEQFF. DNA of the CDR3: TGCGCCAGCAGCTTCGGGTTGGGACAGGAGCAGTTCTTC.

J is TRBJ2-1 and V is TRBV7-3; D possibly corresponds to TRBD2 (6 bases). The V end lost 5 bases, the J end lost 4 bases, and 15 bases lay between the germline ends. The V gene's germline CDR1 is SGHTA and CDR2 FQGTGA. This CDR3 is built from 15 residues. The CDR3 nucleotides are TGTGCCAGCAGCCTAAACGCGGGGTCGTACAATGAGCAGTTCTTC. This encodes CASSLNAGSYNEQFF.

The rearrangement uses TRBV27 and TRBJ2-3, with D tentatively TRBD2 (6 bases). The CDR3 has 19 residues. Germline values: CDR1 MNHEY, CDR2 SMNVEV (reference sequence). Trimming took off 5 bases at V and 7 bases at J, with 31 bases between the two ends. The CDR3: CASSLKARASEKPTYTQYF. The CDR3 DNA reads as TGTGCCAGCAGTCTCAAGGCCAGGGCTAGCGAAAAACCCACCTATACGCAGTATTTT.

As DNA, the CDR3 is TGTGCCAGCAGTTTATTTCAGGGGATAGCGGCTAGCGGGATGGGGGAGCAGTACTTC. It specifies CASSLFQGIAASGMGEQYF. V is TRBV27 and J is TRBJ2-7; 9 positions agree with TRBD2. Germline CDR1 reads MNHEY; CDR2 reads SMNVEV (reference sequence). CDR3 length: 19 residues. V trimming: 1 base; J trimming: 7 bases; junction bases outside the gene matches: 20.

This chain joins TRBV27 and TRBJ1-2; no clear D. The CDR3 is made up of 13 amino acids. V dropped 6 bases and J dropped 4 bases, with 12 bases sitting between them. The germline CDR1 and CDR2 sequences are MNHEY and SMNVEV (reference sequence). CDR3 nucleotides: TGTGCCAGCAGGCCGGCTGGAATCTATGGCTACACCTTC. This codes for CASRPAGIYGYTF.

This chain joins TRBV10-3 and TRBJ2-1; D uncertain. V was trimmed by 4 bases and J by 4 bases, leaving 5 bases between them. Germline lookup yields CDR1 ENHRY and CDR2 SYGVKD. The CDR3 has 12 amino acids. The CDR3 DNA is TGTGCCATCAGTGGCATATACAATGAGCAGTTCTTC. Translating it yields CAISGIYNEQFF.

A single count supports this clone. J is TRBJ1-1 and V is TRBV28; maybe TRBD1 (5 bases). V dropped 3 bases and J dropped 5 bases, with 13 bases sitting between them. The CDR3 is 14 amino acids. Germline CDR1 reads MDHEN; CDR2 reads SYDVKM. This CDR3 is CASSFQGSSTEAFF. In DNA, the CDR3 is TGTGCCAGCAGTTTCCAGGGCTCTTCTACTGAAGCTTTCTTT.

The chain uses TRBV5-4 and TRBJ2-7; the match to TRBD2 covers 8 bases. The CDR3 sequence is 15 residues long. With V trimmed by 4 bases and J by 8 bases, 14 bases remained unmatched. Germline assignment: CDR1 SGHNT and CDR2 YYREEE (reference sequence). CDR3: CASSAIASGRIKQYF. The CDR3 coding sequence is TGTGCCAGCAGCGCAATCGCCAGCGGGAGAATAAAGCAGTACTTC. Full variable domain (outside the CDR3, taken from reference TRBV5-4 and TRBJ2-7): ETGVTQSPTHLIKTRGQQVTLRCSSQSGHNTVSWYQQALGQGPQFIFQYYREEENGRGNFPPRFSGLQFPNYSSELNVNALELDDSALYLCASSAIASGRIKQYFGPGTRLTVT.